Below are 28 T cell receptor beta chains sequenced from a single sample in a study of response to subunit inactivated influenza vaccine. TCRdb re-called the RT-PCR reads through MiXCR, storing one row per CDR3 protein. The table lists about 540,000 distinct CDR3 sequences, 20% to 25% of them singletons, with about 3% in the top ten. These sequences were also reported in another study, on T cells expressing NK-cell markers. That work contributes: What made the TCR beta cDNA was 5'RACE template switching with UMIs.

Here the sequenced sample was CD4+ T cells sorted from PBMCs, taken 11 to 12 days after vaccination. These receptor sequences come from a man aged 45-65 years who received an inactivated influenza vaccine.

This clonotype was counted only a few times. This chain links TRBV7-6 with TRBJ2-7, with TRBD1 matching 9 bases. Trimming at V came to 5 bases and at J to 2 bases, leaving 10 bases not matched to a gene. In germline, CDR1 is SGHVS, CDR2 FNYEAQ. The CDR3 runs to 16 residues. CDR3 bases: TGTGCCAGCAGCCCGCTGTCCGGGACAGGGCCCTACGAGCAGTACTTC. This translates into CASSPLSGTGPYEQYF.

The V gene is TRBV7-2, the J gene TRBJ1-6; TRBD1 agrees at 8 bases. The CDR3 consists of 16 residues. Losses at the gene ends were 5 bases for V and 10 bases for J; bases not matched to a gene: 13. Per the germline V gene, CDR1 is SGHTA and CDR2 is FQGNSA. CDR3 nucleotides: TGTGCCAGCAGCCCGAGCCGGCCAGGGGGCAGATCACCCCTCCACTTT. Its protein is CASSPSRPGGRSPLHF. Drawing the rest from reference TRBV7-2 and TRBJ1-6, the complete variable domain is GAGVSQSPSNKVTEKGKDVELRCDPISGHTALYWYRQSLGQGLEFLIYFQGNSAPDKSGLPSDRFSAERTGGSVSTLTIQRTQQEDSAVYLCASSPSRPGGRSPLHFGNGTRLTVT.

The chain combines TRBV29-1 with TRBJ2-7; 8 positions match TRBD1. Trimming took 0 bases from V and 10 from J; bases not matched to a gene: 11. The V gene's germline CDR1 is SQVTM and CDR2 ANQGSEA. The CDR3 has 14 amino acids. The CDR3 sequence is CSVEDPQDRVDQYF. DNA of the CDR3: TGCAGCGTTGAAGATCCCCAGGACAGGGTAGACCAGTACTTC.

This clonotype appeared a few times. This chain joins TRBV10-3 and TRBJ1-5; unclear D gene. V dropped 4 bases and J dropped 5 bases, with 9 bases sitting between them. Per germline, CDR1 ENHRY and CDR2 SYGVKD. The CDR3 covers 13 residues. The CDR3 here is CAISGTWDQPQHF. CDR3 nucleotides: TGTGCCATCAGTGGGACGTGGGATCAGCCCCAGCATTTT.

This clonotype appeared a single time. The chain is built from TRBV28 and TRBJ2-3; possible D gene TRBD1, 6 bases. There are 12 residues in the CDR3. V lost 11 bases and J 10 bases, leaving 19 bases between the germline ends. CDR1 and CDR2 from the germline V gene are MDHEN and SYDVKM. CDR3 amino acids: CASRRQGSSQYF. The CDR3 DNA reads as TGTGCCTCCCGTCGGCAGGGGAGTTCGCAGTATTTT.

The chain links TRBV11-2 to TRBJ2-1, with TRBD2 as a possible D gene (5 bases). Trimming pared 2 bases from V and 10 bases from J, leaving 12 bases between. The germline gives CDR1 SGHAT, CDR2 FQNNGV. This CDR3 region has 13 residues. For the CDR3, the DNA is TGTGCCAGCAGCTTAAGAACGGGATACGAGCAGTTCTTC. Amino acid sequence: CASSLRTGYEQFF.

The V and J genes are TRBV7-8 and TRBJ2-7; D is unclear. The CDR3 is 13 amino acids. The V end lost 2 bases, the J end lost 6 bases, and 11 bases lay between the germline ends. The germline V gene encodes CDR1 SGHVS and CDR2 FQNEAQ. Here the CDR3 DNA reads TGTGCCAGCAGCTTAATTTGGGGTTCCGAGCAGTACTTC. It encodes CASSLIWGSEQYF. Looking up the rest from reference TRBV7-8 and TRBJ2-7 gives the full variable domain: GAGVSQSPRYKVAKRGQDVALRCDPISGHVSLFWYQQALGQGPEFLTYFQNEAQLDKSGLPSDRFFAERPEGSVSTLKIQRTQQEDSAVYLCASSLIWGSEQYFGPGTRLTVT.

This clonotype was seen only a few times. V and J are TRBV7-2 and TRBJ1-1; D remains ambiguous. CDR1 is SGHTA and CDR2 is FQGNSA in the germline V gene. Trimming took off 6 bases at V and 1 base at J, with 18 bases between the two ends. The CDR3 loop spans 16 amino acids. CDR3 DNA sequence: TGTGCCAGCAGTGTTAACGGTCGGGGAGGGAACACTGAAGCTTTCTTT. This codes for CASSVNGRGGNTEAFF. Complete variable domain (other parts from reference TRBV7-2 and TRBJ1-1): GAGVSQSPSNKVTEKGKDVELRCDPISGHTALYWYRQSLGQGLEFLIYFQGNSAPDKSGLPSDRFSAERTGGSVSTLTIQRTQQEDSAVYLCASSVNGRGGNTEAFFGQGTRLTVV.

The table lists this clonotype with a few counts. The V call is TRBV2, the J call TRBJ1-2; no clear D. CDR3 length: 16 residues. Per germline, CDR1 SNHLY and CDR2 FYNNEI. Between the trimmed V and J ends, which lost 7 bases and 2 bases, there was a span of 20 bases. CDR3: CASIRDRTIGNYGYTF. CDR3 nucleotides: TGTGCCAGCATACGTGACCGAACTATTGGGAACTATGGCTACACCTTC.

This clonotype came up once. V is TRBV25-1 and J is TRBJ1-4; 10 bases fit TRBD1. The length of the CDR3 is 15 residues. Trimming removed 3 bases from V and 8 bases from J; junction bases left unmatched: 6. Germline CDR1 MGHDK, CDR2 SYGVNS. The CDR3 reads CASSDSGTGDEKLFF. The CDR3, as DNA: TGTGCCAGCAGTGACTCCGGGACAGGGGACGAAAAACTGTTTTTT.

This clonotype was seen only a few times. The chain carries TRBV5-1 and TRBJ2-4; no reliable D call. V shed 4 bases and J shed 6 bases, with 11 bases lying between them. Germline V gene lookup returns CDR1 SGHRS and CDR2 YFSETQ. CDR3 size: 13 residues. CDR3 amino acids: CASSPGSLNIQYF. CDR3 in DNA: TGCGCCAGCAGCCCCGGGTCCTTAAACATTCAGTACTTC.

This clonotype was detected only a few times. The rearrangement links TRBV7-2 to TRBJ2-1; TRBD1 aligns across 7 bases. The germline V gene encodes CDR1 SGHTA and CDR2 FQGNSA. V dropped 1 base and J dropped 4; count of bases not matched to a gene: 7. The CDR3 totals 16 residues. Here the CDR3 DNA reads TGTGCCAGCAGCTTAGGGGCTGGACAGGATTACAATGAGCAGTTCTTC. The encoded protein is CASSLGAGQDYNEQFF.

The chain couples TRBV14 to TRBJ2-2, with D maybe TRBD2 (5 bases). CDR1 and CDR2 (germline): SGHDN, FVKESK. CDR3 length: 16 residues. Between the trimmed V and J ends, which lost 2 bases and 0 bases, there was a span of 10 bases. The DNA of the CDR3 is TGTGCCAGCAGCCAATATCGGACTGCGAACACCGGGGAGCTGTTTTTT. Amino acids: CASSQYRTANTGELFF.

This clonotype was seen a few times. This chain uses TRBV4-2 with TRBJ2-7; a weak D match, TRBD1 (6 bases). The CDR3 has 15 amino acids. Trimming pared 4 bases from V and 7 bases from J, leaving 20 bases between. Germline CDR1 reads LGHNA; CDR2 reads YNFKEQ. The CDR3, as DNA: TGTGCCAGCAGCCCACGGCAGGGGAAGTGGGAAGAGCAGTACTTC. As protein: CASSPRQGKWEEQYF.

V and J are TRBV10-3 and TRBJ2-1; tentatively, D is TRBD2 (6 bases). This CDR3 spans 14 amino acids. V was trimmed by 7 bases and J by 7 bases, leaving 17 bases between them. CDR1 is ENHRY, CDR2 SYGVKD, per germline. The CDR3 sequence: CAIMERRGMNEQFF. The CDR3 nucleotides read TGTGCCATCATGGAGAGGAGGGGTATGAATGAGCAGTTCTTC.

The CDR3 is CASGEGRGVTDTQYF. The DNA for the CDR3 is TGCGCCAGCGGCGAGGGGCGGGGGGTTACAGATACGCAGTATTTT. The chain uses TRBV5-1 and TRBJ2-3; 8 positions agree with TRBD2. Losses at the gene ends were 7 bases for V and 3 bases for J; bases not matched to a gene: 10. This CDR3 is 15 amino acids long. Germline CDR1 is SGHRS and CDR2 is YFSETQ.

The V gene is TRBV6-1, the J gene TRBJ1-3, with 9 bases identical to TRBD1. This CDR3 region has 15 residues. The ends lost 8 bases at V and 0 bases at J; junction bases unmatched: 5. From germline, CDR1 is MNHNS and CDR2 SASEGT. This CDR3 reads CASDRGSISGNTIYF. The DNA for the CDR3 is TGTGCCAGCGACAGGGGGTCAATCTCTGGAAACACCATATATTTT.

Written as DNA, the CDR3 is TGCAGCGTTGGAGAGTCCTACTATGGCTACACCTTC. It codes for CSVGESYYGYTF. This sequence joins TRBV29-1 and TRBJ1-2; D unclear. Germline V gives CDR1 SQVTM, CDR2 ANQGSEA. Between the trimmed V and J ends, which lost 4 bases and 3 bases, there was a span of 9 bases. The CDR3 sequence is 12 residues long.

The chain uses TRBV20-1 and TRBJ1-2, with a weak D call TRBD1 (5 bases). The CDR3 consists of 13 residues. V shed 1 base and J shed 5 bases, with 11 bases lying between them. Germline CDR1 is DFQATT and CDR2 is SNEGSKA (reference sequence). The DNA of the CDR3 is TGCAGTGCTAGAGCCGGGACGGAATATGGCTACACCTTC. It codes for CSARAGTEYGYTF.

The chain joins TRBV11-2 to TRBJ2-3; D is uncertain. V was cut by 2 bases and J by 0 bases, with 12 bases left in between. This CDR3 has 16 amino acids. Germline CDR1 is SGHAT and CDR2 is FQNNGV. CDR3 coding DNA: TGTGCCAGCAGCTTATGGCCACCACTTAGCACAGATACGCAGTATTTT. Its protein is CASSLWPPLSTDTQYF.

The gene calls are TRBV12-3 or TRBV12-4 and TRBJ1-2, with a possible D match to TRBD1 (5 bases). Between the trimmed V and J ends, which lost 1 base and 7 bases, there was a span of 10 bases. CDR3 length equals 13 residues. CDR3 coding DNA: TGTGCCAGCAGTTTAGTGGGGGTTGCTGGCTACACCTTC. Encoded protein: CASSLVGVAGYTF.

The chain combines TRBV7-2 with TRBJ2-3, with D possibly matching TRBD1 (5 bases). The CDR3 spans 15 residues. V dropped 3 bases and J dropped 3 bases, with 13 bases sitting between them. Germline V gene data show CDR1 as SGHTA and CDR2 as FQGNSA. The CDR3 sequence: CASSLQGLETDTQYF. CDR3 DNA sequence: TGTGCCAGCAGCTTGCAGGGTTTGGAAACAGATACGCAGTATTTT.

The rearrangement joins TRBV12-3 or TRBV12-4 to TRBJ2-1; possibly TRBD2 for D (6 bases). Trimming cost V 3 bases and J 0 bases, with 21 bases left between them. The CDR3 extends over 19 amino acids. This CDR3 reads CASSFRGLPTFSSYNEQFF. The CDR3 bases are TGTGCCAGCAGTTTCCGGGGACTGCCCACCTTTAGCTCCTACAATGAGCAGTTCTTC.

This clonotype has just one count. This rearrangement joins TRBV7-9 to TRBJ2-1; D is possibly TRBD2 (6 bases). The V end lost 5 bases, the J end lost 6 bases, and 11 bases lay between the germline ends. This CDR3 has 13 amino acids. Germline-derived CDR1 and CDR2 are SEHNR and FQNEAQ (reference sequence). Written as DNA, the CDR3 is TGTGCCAGCAGCGCGGGACTCATCAATGAGCAGTTCTTC. It translates to CASSAGLINEQFF. The variable domain in full, with the rest retrieved from reference TRBV7-9 and TRBJ2-1, is DTGVSQNPRHKITKRGQNVTFRCDPISEHNRLYWYRQTLGQGPEFLTYFQNEAQLEKSRLLSDRFSAERPKGSFSTLEIQRTEQGDSAMYLCASSAGLINEQFFGPGTRLTVL.

The chain links TRBV14 to TRBJ2-2; 12 positions match TRBD1. This CDR3 contains 16 residues. From germline, CDR1 is SGHDN and CDR2 FVKESK. Trimming cost V 5 bases and J 4 bases; bases outside gene matches: 5. The CDR3 coding sequence is TGTGCCAGCAGCTCGGGGACAGGGGGCGTCACCGGGGAGCTGTTTTTT. It specifies CASSSGTGGVTGELFF.

J is TRBJ2-3 and V is TRBV20-1; the D gene could be TRBD1 or TRBD2 (6 bases each). CDR3 length equals 14 residues. The V end was cut by 2 bases, the J end by 2 bases, with 11 bases between. The germline V gene encodes CDR1 DFQATT and CDR2 SNEGSKA (reference sequence). The CDR3 spells CSARHGGHTDTQYF. DNA for the CDR3: TGCAGTGCTAGACACGGGGGACACACAGATACGCAGTATTTT.

V is TRBV28 and J is TRBJ2-1; D possibly corresponds to TRBD2 (7 bases). Trimming left V 5 bases short and J 5 bases short, with 25 bases between. The CDR3 length is 18 residues. Per the germline V gene, CDR1 is MDHEN and CDR2 is SYDVKM. For the CDR3, the DNA is TGTGCCAGCAGTCTCCCCCCGCGGGGGCAGGCAACCGACAATGAGCAGTTCTTC. Translating it yields CASSLPPRGQATDNEQFF.

J is TRBJ2-5 and V is TRBV4-3; D perhaps matches TRBD2 (5 bases). V was trimmed by 0 bases and J by 7 bases, leaving 21 bases between them. CDR1 is LGHNA, CDR2 YSLEER, per germline. There are 17 residues in the CDR3. The CDR3 nucleotides are TGCGCCAGCAGCCAAGAAAATGGTCCCCTACGGGATGGGACCCAGTACTTC. It specifies CASSQENGPLRDGTQYF.